Listed below are T cell receptor beta chains from one sample, sequenced in a study of T cells in narcolepsy. This table comes from immunoSEQ multiplex PCR, and its TCRdb copy is limited to in-frame clones, with some not included. The sample consists of tens of thousands of clones, just over 60% of them appearing once. Source material: memory (CD45RA-) CD4+ T cells from blood. The receptors originated from a human donor in good health. Each CDR3 is given with its conserved first and last residue. The order of the fields is J gene, V gene, D gene, clone size, CDR3 protein, CDR3 DNA. D genes are given only for firm matches. Clone size is given for some rows only: seen once, a few or many times, or a class if the clone is expanded.

j_call: TRBJ1-1; v_call: TRBV18; d_call: .; clone_size: few; cdr3_aa: CASSMGGDTEAFF; cdr3_nt: TGTGCCAGCTCAATGGGAGGTGACACTGAAGCTTTCTTT
j_call: TRBJ1-4; v_call: TRBV6-5; d_call: TRBD1; clone_size: .; cdr3_aa: CASRTQGLREKLFF; cdr3_nt: TGTGCCAGCAGAACACAGGGGTTGCGTGAAAAACTGTTTTTT
j_call: TRBJ1-6; v_call: TRBV6-1; d_call: TRBD1; clone_size: .; cdr3_aa: CASREGQGRQTASPLHF; cdr3_nt: TGTGCCAGCAGGGAAGGACAGGGAAGGCAGACGGCTTCACCCCTCCACTTT
j_call: TRBJ2-7; v_call: TRBV5-1; d_call: .; clone_size: .; cdr3_aa: CASSPSGSNYEQYF; cdr3_nt: TGCGCCAGCAGCCCAAGTGGGTCCAACTACGAGCAGTACTTC
j_call: TRBJ1-2; v_call: TRBV30; d_call: .; clone_size: few; cdr3_aa: CAWSVRGGEMGYTF; cdr3_nt: TGTGCCTGGAGTGTAAGGGGGGGCGAGATGGGCTACACCTTC
j_call: TRBJ1-2; v_call: TRBV6-1; d_call: .; clone_size: few; cdr3_aa: CASDGEGGNYGYTF; cdr3_nt: TGTGCCAGCGACGGCGAGGGCGGGAACTATGGCTACACCTTC
j_call: TRBJ1-2; v_call: TRBV5-4; d_call: .; clone_size: .; cdr3_aa: CASTPATQVGYTF; cdr3_nt: TGTGCCAGCACCCCCGCGACCCAAGTTGGCTACACCTTC
j_call: TRBJ2-4; v_call: TRBV27; d_call: TRBD1; clone_size: few; cdr3_aa: CASSLSVQGARNIQYF; cdr3_nt: TGTGCCAGCAGTTTATCGGTTCAGGGGGCTAGGAACATTCAGTACTTC
j_call: TRBJ2-3; v_call: TRBV4-3; d_call: .; clone_size: .; cdr3_aa: CASSLGLNTDTQYF; cdr3_nt: TGCGCCAGCAGCCTGGGACTCAACACAGATACGCAGTATTTT
j_call: TRBJ2-2; v_call: TRBV19; d_call: TRBD2; clone_size: once; cdr3_aa: CASKAGVSLGGELFF; cdr3_nt: TGTGCCAGTAAGGCGGGAGTCAGTTTGGGCGGGGAGCTGTTTTTT
j_call: TRBJ2-1; v_call: TRBV6-1; d_call: .; clone_size: .; cdr3_aa: CASSSEPGSYNEQFF; cdr3_nt: TGTGCCAGCAGTTCCGAACCGGGCTCCTACAATGAGCAGTTCTTC
j_call: TRBJ2-2; v_call: TRBV7-2; d_call: .; clone_size: .; cdr3_aa: CASSPSLAGANTGELFF; cdr3_nt: TGTGCCAGCAGCCCTTCCCTTGCGGGGGCCAACACCGGGGAGCTGTTTTTT
j_call: TRBJ2-1; v_call: TRBV19; d_call: .; clone_size: .; cdr3_aa: CASSLPPYYNEQFF; cdr3_nt: TGTGCCAGTAGTCTCCCTCCCTACTACAATGAGCAGTTCTTC
j_call: TRBJ2-2; v_call: TRBV7-2; d_call: TRBD1; clone_size: .; cdr3_aa: CASSLKGAETGELFF; cdr3_nt: TGTGCCAGCAGCTTAAAGGGGGCGGAGACCGGGGAGCTGTTTTTT
j_call: TRBJ1-5; v_call: TRBV15; d_call: .; clone_size: few; cdr3_aa: CATSRDGRGGNQPQHF; cdr3_nt: TGTGCCACCAGCAGAGATGGCAGGGGCGGCAATCAGCCCCAGCATTTT
j_call: TRBJ1-3; v_call: TRBV28; d_call: .; clone_size: once; cdr3_aa: CASSSGTIGNTIYF; cdr3_nt: TGTGCCAGCAGTTCCGGGACAATTGGAAACACCATATATTTT
j_call: TRBJ2-1; v_call: TRBV19; d_call: .; clone_size: .; cdr3_aa: CASRPQGSKDEQFF; cdr3_nt: TGTGCCAGTAGGCCCCAGGGGAGTAAGGATGAGCAGTTCTTC
j_call: TRBJ1-4; v_call: TRBV5-1; d_call: .; clone_size: .; cdr3_aa: CASSLGGSTNEKLFF; cdr3_nt: TGCGCCAGCAGCTTGGGGGGGTCAACTAATGAAAAACTGTTTTTT
j_call: TRBJ2-7; v_call: TRBV27; d_call: TRBD1; clone_size: .; cdr3_aa: CASSRTGGYYEQYF; cdr3_nt: TGTGCCAGCAGCAGGACAGGTGGCTACTACGAGCAGTACTTC
j_call: TRBJ1-6; v_call: TRBV6-1; d_call: .; clone_size: few; cdr3_aa: CASSDRVAYNSPLHF; cdr3_nt: TGTGCCAGCAGTGATAGGGTGGCCTATAATTCACCCCTCCACTTT
j_call: TRBJ2-6; v_call: TRBV6-6; d_call: TRBD1; clone_size: .; cdr3_aa: CASSQTGSGANVLTF; cdr3_nt: TGTGCCAGCAGTCAGACAGGGTCTGGGGCCAACGTCCTGACTTTC
j_call: TRBJ2-7; v_call: TRBV7-9; d_call: TRBD1; clone_size: .; cdr3_aa: CASSFPPGQGKNEQYF; cdr3_nt: TGTGCCAGCAGCTTCCCACCGGGACAGGGGAAGAACGAGCAGTACTTC
j_call: TRBJ2-4; v_call: TRBV11-2; d_call: .; clone_size: .; cdr3_aa: CASSLSGVIQYF; cdr3_nt: TGTGCCAGCAGCCTTAGTGGGGTCATTCAGTACTTC
j_call: TRBJ1-1; v_call: TRBV7-9; d_call: TRBD1; clone_size: once; cdr3_aa: CASSDRADTEAFF; cdr3_nt: TGTGCCAGCAGCGACAGGGCCGACACTGAAGCTTTCTTT
j_call: TRBJ1-2; v_call: TRBV6-4; d_call: .; clone_size: .; cdr3_aa: CASSVRTDYGYTF; cdr3_nt: TGTGCCAGCAGTGTACGGACCGACTATGGCTACACCTTC
j_call: TRBJ2-5; v_call: TRBV10-3; d_call: .; clone_size: .; cdr3_aa: CAISEGAGRAQYF; cdr3_nt: TGTGCCATCAGTGAGGGTGCAGGGCGGGCCCAGTACTTC
j_call: TRBJ2-7; v_call: TRBV7-8; d_call: .; clone_size: .; cdr3_aa: CASSSGLERGSDEQYF; cdr3_nt: TGTGCCAGCAGCTCCGGGTTGGAAAGGGGCTCTGACGAGCAGTACTTC
j_call: TRBJ1-4; v_call: TRBV5-4; d_call: .; clone_size: once; cdr3_aa: CASSGGDGEKLFF; cdr3_nt: TGTGCCAGCAGCGGGGGCGATGGGGAAAAACTGTTTTTT
j_call: TRBJ1-1; v_call: TRBV9; d_call: .; clone_size: once; cdr3_aa: CASSVGSGTEAFF; cdr3_nt: TGTGCCAGCAGCGTAGGTAGTGGGACTGAAGCTTTCTTT
j_call: TRBJ2-1; v_call: TRBV5-1; d_call: .; clone_size: .; cdr3_aa: CASSLFGKSSYNEQFF; cdr3_nt: TGCGCCAGCAGCTTGTTCGGCAAGAGCTCCTACAATGAGCAGTTCTTC
j_call: TRBJ2-3; v_call: TRBV19; d_call: .; clone_size: .; cdr3_aa: CATRGRATDTQYF; cdr3_nt: TGTGCCACCAGGGGCAGGGCCACAGATACGCAGTATTTT
j_call: TRBJ2-7; v_call: TRBV1; d_call: .; clone_size: .; cdr3_aa: CTSSQASYEQYF; cdr3_nt: TGCACCAGCAGCCAGGCGTCCTACGAGCAGTACTTC
j_call: TRBJ2-1; v_call: TRBV27; d_call: TRBD2; clone_size: .; cdr3_aa: CASSLRLAGGPGNEQFF; cdr3_nt: TGTGCCAGCAGTCTCCGACTAGCGGGAGGGCCCGGGAATGAGCAGTTCTTC